This T cell receptor (beta chain) was identified in a study of shared clonotypes between healthy human individuals. Study at large: CD4 naive and CD4 memory each took three plates per donor, while CD8 naive took two and CD8 memory one.

Whole-study findings and limits: Though the depth was large, rarefaction showed that sorted-subset sequencing was incomplete. Naive subsets generally exceeded memory subsets in estimated richness.

V lost 0 bases, J lost 4 bases, and 11 bases lay in between. The CDR3 is 15 amino acids. CDR1 SGHKS and CDR2 YYEKEE come from the germline V gene (reference sequence). The DNA input per sorted-subset replicate PCR was roughly 0.2 ug, corresponding to some 30,000 T cell genomes. Produced via immunoSEQ multiplex PCR; TCRdb's table is partial and in-frame only. Found here are some 2,500,000 clones, around 93% of them singletons; the top ten hold about 0.36%. Concerning this clone: The antigen is not known.

The receptor's source is a man in his late teens or twenties in good health. Some clones in this sample may be carry-over from other donors' samples. The material sequenced was naive CD4+ T cells from PBMCs. Subset indicated: CD45RA+ positively selected. V gene TRBV5-5 combines with J gene TRBJ2-1, with D possibly being TRBD1 (5 bases). The CDR3 is CASSLEAGHYNEQFF. CDR3 sequence (DNA): TGTGCCAGCAGCTTGGAGGCAGGGCATTACAATGAGCAGTTCTTC.